This entry is about one TCR beta chain. No cognate antigen has been identified for it. One end of the junction is discordant with germline, which a read error may explain. These data originate in a study of T cell responses to AZD1222 COVID-19 vaccine (dated by TCRdb to 2020 to 2023). With regard to the full study: AZD1222 recipients given second doses at about 4 weeks or at about 12 weeks were pooled, since spike-specific TCR depth and breadth were not found to differ between the two schedules. A total of 233 trial participants underwent TCR sequencing, of whom around 200 received two doses of AZD1222 and about 26 received two doses of the MenACWY control vaccine. Trial participants were enrolled into age subgroups of 18-55, 56-69 and 70-plus years, which contained about 150, 28 and 57 TCR-sequenced participants, respectively.

CDR1 and CDR2 are read off the germline V gene as MDHEN and SYDVKM. The CDR3 starts with the cysteine, ends with the phenylalanine, and has 12 residues. Kept here is only the CDR3 DNA, which spans 36 bases and is read in frame from base 1. General findings and caveats noted by the study authors: Participants were mostly white British, with more females than males. The authors suggested clonal diversity may have been underestimated. Because no day 14 peak-response samples were available, repertoires were characterized only after the peak T cell response. Epitopes outside the regions mutated in the B.1.351 and B.1.1.7 variants were reportedly recognized by nearly half of the unique spike-specific TCRs. The whole spike protein was spanned by vaccine-associated CD4 TCRs, and dominant responses were seen in regions 160-218 and 743-854. The 56-69-year group was small, and its depth increase did not reach significance, likely because of low power. After two AZD1222 doses, both the breadth and the depth of spike-specific TCRs were significantly higher than at day 0 and than in MenACWY recipients. Conclusions about previously exposed vaccinees were limited because only six AZD1222 recipients were SARS-CoV-2 seropositive at baseline.

The sample's time point, from its label and the paper: baseline before first vaccination. Vaccinee samples were obtained from the UK trials COV001 and COV002, which included a single-blind randomized controlled phase 2/3 trial of AZD1222 (ChAdOx1 nCoV-19) in healthy adults. For TCRbeta chain sequencing, PBMC samples from trial participants were taken at day 0 and at day 28 after the second dose. The CDR3 regions of human TCRbeta chains were analyzed by immunosequencing. The authors processed their data as follows. TCRs in the repertoires were matched against a reference library of SARS-CoV-2-specific TCRs that had been generated with the MIRA antigen-specificity platform. Breadth was defined as the fraction of unique TCRs that were SARS-CoV-2-associated. Depth was defined as the fraction of total T cells that were SARS-CoV-2-associated. Using the MIRA data, every spike-specific TCR was mapped to the spike region that the TCR reacted to and assigned to either a CD4 or a CD8 class. Log10-transformed breadth and depth values were compared by one-way ANOVA with Sidak's multiple comparisons tests. The table comes from immuneACCESS by way of TCRdb, which keeps in-frame sequences with V and J called. Part of the clones is missing from these tables; in studies checked, under half for an unresolved V gene and the rest for unknown reasons. D and trimming come from the DNA, and the V and J calls and clone size come from that table. For this sample the table gives 100,000 to 120,000 clones, of which nearly 90% were detected only once. Of the sample, around 3.3% is held by the ten largest clones.

The chain was built from TRBV28 and TRBJ2-1; the D segment might be TRBD1 or TRBD2, since each matches 6 bases. Sequenced material: peripheral blood, taken on day 0 of AZD1222 vaccination. The clonotype comes from an adult in good health. The CDR3 region: CATSPRGERQFF. The DNA sequence is as follows: TGTGCCACCAGTCCTAGGGGGGAGAGGCAGTTCTTC.